This record concerns one T cell receptor delta chain sequence. A far larger clone differs by one base, so this is likely a read error. This same CDR3 is encoded by further DNA sequences in the sample. The CDR3 runs to 14 residues. Germline V gene sequence: CDR1 TSWWSYY, CDR2 QGS. Deletions cut 4 bases from V and 8 bases from J, with 14 bases between. Each sorted gammadelta sample had TRG and TRD chains sequenced. TCRdb applied CATT to the multiplex PCR reads for clone calling. This table holds 75,000 to 100,000 delta-chain clones, over 1.1% found once. The data stem from a study of γδ T cells in repeated Plasmodium falciparum infection. Flow sorting of PBMC yielded separate Vgamma9/Vdelta2+ and Vdelta2-negative gammadelta T cell populations for bulk repertoire analysis.

The sequence derives from a pool of human donors (malaria-infected and uninfected, not separated). The chain uses TRDV1 and TRDJ2, with D possibly being TRDD2 (5 bases). The sequenced sample was gamma-delta T cells from blood. The CDR3: CALGGPYPIAQLFF. CDR3 DNA: TGTGCTCTTGGGGGCCCCTACCCTATTGCACAACTCTTCTTT.